Sequencing of this T cell receptor beta chain was carried out in a study of cytomegalovirus exposure and HLA in healthy donors. This clone was seen only once. The germline V gene has CDR1 GTSNPN and CDR2 SVGIG (reference sequence). Trimming removed 3 bases from V and 4 bases from J, with 12 bases in between. The CDR3 length is 14 residues. This table comes from immunoSEQ multiplex PCR, and its TCRdb copy is limited to in-frame clones, with some not included. The sample carries some 69,000 clones, over 90% recorded once. Sequencing input: PBMCs. The V gene is TRBV30, the J gene TRBJ2-2; D is possibly TRBD1 (7 bases). This receptor was identified in a woman between 18 and 29 years old in good health and CMV-seropositive. CDR3 in amino acids: CAWRAGGGTGELFF. CDR3 nucleotide sequence: TGTGCCTGGAGGGCAGGGGGAGGCACCGGGGAGCTGTTTTTT.